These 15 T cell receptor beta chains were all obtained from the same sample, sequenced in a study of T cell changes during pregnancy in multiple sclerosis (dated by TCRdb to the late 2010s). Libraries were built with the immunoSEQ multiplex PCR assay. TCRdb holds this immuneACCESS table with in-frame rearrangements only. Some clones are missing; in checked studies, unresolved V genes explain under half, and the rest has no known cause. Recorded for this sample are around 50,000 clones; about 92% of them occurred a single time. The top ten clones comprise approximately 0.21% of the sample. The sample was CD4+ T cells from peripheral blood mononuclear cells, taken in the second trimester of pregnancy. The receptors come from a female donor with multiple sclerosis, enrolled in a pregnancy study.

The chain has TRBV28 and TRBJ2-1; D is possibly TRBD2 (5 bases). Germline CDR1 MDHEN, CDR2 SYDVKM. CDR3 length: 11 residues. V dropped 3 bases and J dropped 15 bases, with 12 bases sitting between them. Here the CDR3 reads CASSLAEGWFF. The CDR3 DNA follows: TGTGCCAGCAGTTTGGCAGAGGGCTGGTTCTTC.

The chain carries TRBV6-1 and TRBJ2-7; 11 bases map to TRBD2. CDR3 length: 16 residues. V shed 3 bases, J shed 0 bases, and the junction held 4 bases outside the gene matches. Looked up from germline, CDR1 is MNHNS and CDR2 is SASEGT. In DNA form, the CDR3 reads TGTGCCAGCAGTGATTCGGGACTAGCGGCCTCCTACGAGCAGTACTTC. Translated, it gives CASSDSGLAASYEQYF.

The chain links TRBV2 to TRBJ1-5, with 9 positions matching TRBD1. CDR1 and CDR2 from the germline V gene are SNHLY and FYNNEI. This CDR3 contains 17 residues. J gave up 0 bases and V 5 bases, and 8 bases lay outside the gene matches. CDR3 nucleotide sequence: TGTGCCAGCAGTTCCACAGGGGGCCCGTATAGCAATCAGCCCCAGCATTTT. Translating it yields CASSSTGGPYSNQPQHF.

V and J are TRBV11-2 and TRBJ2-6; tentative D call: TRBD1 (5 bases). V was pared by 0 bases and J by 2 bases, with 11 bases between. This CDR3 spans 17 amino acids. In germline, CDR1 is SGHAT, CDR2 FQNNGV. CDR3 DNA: TGTGCCAGCAGCTTAGATCGTCAGGGCCCTGGGGCCAACGTCCTGACTTTC. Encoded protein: CASSLDRQGPGANVLTF.

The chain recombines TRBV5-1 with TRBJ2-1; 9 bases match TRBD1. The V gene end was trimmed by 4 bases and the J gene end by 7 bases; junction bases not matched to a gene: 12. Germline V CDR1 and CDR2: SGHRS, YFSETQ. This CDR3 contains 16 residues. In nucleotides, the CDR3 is TGCGCCAGCAGCCCCCAAACAGGGGGCTATTATAATGAGCAGTTCTTC. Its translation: CASSPQTGGYYNEQFF.

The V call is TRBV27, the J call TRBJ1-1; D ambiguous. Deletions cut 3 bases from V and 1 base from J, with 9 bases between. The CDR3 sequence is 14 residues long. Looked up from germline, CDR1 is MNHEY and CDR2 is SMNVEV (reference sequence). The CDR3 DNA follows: TGTGCCAGCAGTTTGGGCCGAGCGAACACTGAAGCTTTCTTT. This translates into CASSLGRANTEAFF.

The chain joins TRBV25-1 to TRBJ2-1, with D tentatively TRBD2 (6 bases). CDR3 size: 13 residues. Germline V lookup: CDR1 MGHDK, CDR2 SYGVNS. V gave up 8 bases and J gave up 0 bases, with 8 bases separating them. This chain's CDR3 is CASRRGSYNEQFF. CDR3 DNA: TGTGCCAGCCGGAGGGGCTCCTACAATGAGCAGTTCTTC.

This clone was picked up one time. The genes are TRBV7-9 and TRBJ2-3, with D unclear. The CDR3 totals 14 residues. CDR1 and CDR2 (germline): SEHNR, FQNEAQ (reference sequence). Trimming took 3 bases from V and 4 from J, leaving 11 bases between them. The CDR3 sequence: CASSFSSQADTQYF. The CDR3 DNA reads TGTGCCAGCAGCTTTAGTTCCCAGGCAGATACGCAGTATTTT.

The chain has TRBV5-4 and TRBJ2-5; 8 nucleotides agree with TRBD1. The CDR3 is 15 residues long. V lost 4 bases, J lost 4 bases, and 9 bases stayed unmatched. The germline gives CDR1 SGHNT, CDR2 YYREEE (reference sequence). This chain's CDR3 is CASSITDRVGETQYF. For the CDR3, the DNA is TGTGCCAGCAGCATCACGGACAGGGTCGGAGAGACCCAGTACTTC.

CDR3: CASSQGTSGTAQYF. The CDR3 nucleotides read TGTGCCAGCAGTCAAGGGACTAGCGGGACGGCCCAGTACTTC. This rearrangement joins TRBV6-1 to TRBJ2-5; 13 positions agree with TRBD2. CDR3 length equals 14 residues. V gave up 5 bases and J gave up 9 bases; unmatched junction bases: 6. Germline CDR1 and CDR2: MNHNS and SASEGT.

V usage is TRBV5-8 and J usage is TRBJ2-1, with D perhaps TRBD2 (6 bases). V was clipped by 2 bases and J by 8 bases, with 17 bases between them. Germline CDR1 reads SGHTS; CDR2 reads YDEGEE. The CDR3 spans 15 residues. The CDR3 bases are TGTGCCAGCAGCTTTGGTGGCTTCACGGGGGATGAGCAGTTCTTC. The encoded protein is CASSFGGFTGDEQFF.

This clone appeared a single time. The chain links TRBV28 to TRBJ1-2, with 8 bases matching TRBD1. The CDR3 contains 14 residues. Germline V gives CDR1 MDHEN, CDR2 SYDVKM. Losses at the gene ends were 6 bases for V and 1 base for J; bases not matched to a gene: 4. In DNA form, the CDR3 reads TGTGCCAGCAGAGGGACAGGAAGTAACTATGGCTACACCTTC. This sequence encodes CASRGTGSNYGYTF.

The DNA for the CDR3 is TGTGCCAGCAGCGCCGGGAACAGGGGACTGAATTCACCCCTCCACTTT. It is translated as CASSAGNRGLNSPLHF. V gene TRBV9 combines with J gene TRBJ1-6; 7 bases are shared with TRBD1. Germline trimming cut 3 bases from V and 7 bases from J; bases unmatched to any gene: 10. From germline, CDR1 is SGDLS and CDR2 YYNGEE. This CDR3 comprises 16 residues.

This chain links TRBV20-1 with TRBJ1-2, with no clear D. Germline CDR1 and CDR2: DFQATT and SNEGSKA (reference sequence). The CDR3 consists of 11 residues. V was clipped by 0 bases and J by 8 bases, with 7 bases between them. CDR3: CSARDGRGYTF. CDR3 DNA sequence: TGCAGTGCTAGAGATGGCAGAGGCTACACCTTC.

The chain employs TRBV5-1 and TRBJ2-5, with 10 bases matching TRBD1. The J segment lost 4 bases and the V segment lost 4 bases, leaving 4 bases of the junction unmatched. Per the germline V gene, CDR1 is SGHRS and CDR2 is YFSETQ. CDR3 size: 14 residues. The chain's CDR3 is CASSLGQGLETQYF. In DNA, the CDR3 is TGCGCCAGCAGCCTGGGACAGGGGTTAGAGACCCAGTACTTC.